This T cell receptor (beta chain) was observed in a study of T cells in Graves' hyperthyroidism and ophthalmopathy. Study results and caveats: In blood, most of the thyroid clonotypes expanded above 0.001 were also present.

Regions amplified from RNA transcripts were the TCR beta CDR3 regions. First-round RT-PCR targeting the TCR CDR3 was performed with the HTBI primer set. TCRdb fed the multiplex PCR reads into MiXCR, producing one record per CDR3 protein. Found here are hundreds of thousands of distinct CDR3 sequences, approximately 24% of them singletons; the top ten hold around 32%. This clonotype was observed many times. What it binds is unknown. The clonotype comes from a woman aged 40 to 50 with Graves' ophthalmopathy. Sample: blood.

The DNA of the CDR3 is TGTGCCAGTAGTGGGACAGCTACGTCCTACGAGCAGTACTTC. It codes for CASSGTATSYEQYF. The chain employs TRBV19 and TRBJ2-7; the match to TRBD1 covers 7 bases. Trimming removed 5 bases from V and 1 base from J; junction bases left unmatched: 5. Germline CDR1 is LNHDA and CDR2 is SQIVND (reference sequence). The CDR3 contains 14 residues.